This T cell receptor (beta chain) derives from a study of OX40 agonist ivuxolimab in advanced cancers. Overall study: Patients received ivuxolimab, an intravenous treatment, every 2 weeks at 0.01 to 10 mg/kg. Study results and caveats: Compared with CD4+, CD8+ T cells on average had more expanded clones.

Sequencing was performed with immunoSEQ multiplex PCR; in TCRdb, only in-frame clones are kept and a portion is missing. Of almost 70,000 clones listed, about three quarters are singletons. V dropped 11 bases and J dropped 0 bases, with 14 bases sitting between them. The CDR3 is 14 residues long. Germline-derived CDR1 and CDR2 are MDHEN and SYDVKM. With respect to this clone: Its specificity is not known.

The TCR sequence derives from an adult with an advanced solid tumor such as melanoma, head and neck, liver or kidney cancer. This chain joins TRBV28 and TRBJ1-3; D gene uncertain. The source material was CD4+ or CD8+ T cells sorted from blood, sampled in a trial of the OX40 agonist ivuxolimab. CDR3 protein: CASWADSSGNTIYF. The CDR3, as DNA: TGTGCCTCCTGGGCAGATAGCTCTGGAAACACCATATATTTT.